This T cell receptor beta chain appears in the sequencing data of a study of T cells in Graves' hyperthyroidism and ophthalmopathy. Amplified TCR beta CDR3 regions came from RNA transcripts. HTBI primers were used for first-round RT-PCR of the TCR CDR3. TCRdb reprocessed the multiplex PCR reads with MiXCR, giving one entry per CDR3 protein. This table has 450,000 to 650,000 distinct CDR3 sequences, about 15% appearing once. This CDR3 is built from 16 residues. Germline V lookup: CDR1 SQVTM, CDR2 ANQGSEA. Trimming left V 1 base short and J 1 base short, with 13 bases between. The chain uses TRBV29-1 and TRBJ2-2; the D gene could be TRBD1 or TRBD2 (5 bases each). The sequence came from a woman aged 18-29 years with Graves' ophthalmopathy. The specimen was blood. The CDR3 DNA is TGCAGCGTTGAAGGGGGGAAGGGGATGAACACCGGGGAGCTGTTTTTT. It specifies CSVEGGKGMNTGELFF.